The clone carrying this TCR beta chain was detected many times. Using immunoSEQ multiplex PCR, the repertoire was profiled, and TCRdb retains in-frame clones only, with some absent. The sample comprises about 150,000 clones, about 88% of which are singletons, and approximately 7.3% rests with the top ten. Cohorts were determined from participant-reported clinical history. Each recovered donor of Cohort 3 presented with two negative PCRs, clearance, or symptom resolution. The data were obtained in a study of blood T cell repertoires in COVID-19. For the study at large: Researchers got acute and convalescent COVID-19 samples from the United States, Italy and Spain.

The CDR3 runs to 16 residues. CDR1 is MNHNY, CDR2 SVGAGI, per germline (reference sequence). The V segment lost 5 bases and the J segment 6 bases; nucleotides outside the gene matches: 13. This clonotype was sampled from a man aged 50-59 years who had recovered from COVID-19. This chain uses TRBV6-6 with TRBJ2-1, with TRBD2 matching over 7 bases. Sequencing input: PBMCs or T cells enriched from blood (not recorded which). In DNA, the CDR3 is TGTGCCAGCAGTCGAATCAGGACTAGTGGGGGCAATGAGCAGTTCTTC. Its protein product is CASSRIRTSGGNEQFF.